Below, 28 T cell receptor beta chains from the same sample are listed, as sequenced in a study of blood T cell repertoires in COVID-19. Produced via immunoSEQ multiplex PCR; TCRdb's table is partial and in-frame only. The table lists around 300,000 clones, 89% of them singletons. Material for sequencing was PBMCs or T cells enriched from blood (not recorded which). The origin of the receptors is an older woman who had recovered from COVID-19.

This sequence joins TRBV13 and TRBJ2-7, with 9 bases identical to TRBD2. CDR3 size: 17 residues. Per germline, CDR1 PRHDT and CDR2 FYEKMQ (reference sequence). V gave up 6 bases and J gave up 4 bases; unmatched junction bases: 16. CDR3 nucleotides: TGTGCCAGCAGTTCCGCTAGCGGGGCTAGGGACCTATACGAGCAGTACTTC. Translating it yields CASSSASGARDLYEQYF.

This rearrangement joins TRBV13 to TRBJ1-4, with 7 bases aligning to TRBD1. There are 13 residues in the CDR3. Germline V gene lookup returns CDR1 PRHDT and CDR2 FYEKMQ (reference sequence). The junction had 4 bases not matched to a gene; V was cut back by 8 bases and J by 4 bases. The CDR3 here is CASGGTDNEKLFF. The CDR3 DNA is TGTGCCAGCGGCGGGACAGATAATGAAAAACTGTTTTTT.

This clone appeared once. The rearrangement links TRBV7-9 to TRBJ2-7, with 7 bases fitting TRBD2. Germline CDR1 reads SEHNR; CDR2 reads FQNEAQ (reference sequence). This CDR3 has 14 amino acids. V lost 8 bases and J lost 2; bases outside the gene matches: 9. Here the CDR3 DNA reads TGTGCCAGCCGCGAGGGAGGGCCGCCCTACGAGCAGTACTTC. Translating gives CASREGGPPYEQYF.

CDR3 in amino acids: CSVRNVGAGVLNEQFF. As DNA, the CDR3 is TGCAGCGTTCGGAATGTGGGAGCGGGAGTTCTTAATGAGCAGTTCTTC. This rearrangement joins TRBV29-1 to TRBJ2-1, with 8 bases matching TRBD2. The J segment lost 7 bases and the V segment lost 5 bases, leaving 16 bases of the junction unmatched. The CDR3 loop spans 16 amino acids. Germline CDR1 is SQVTM and CDR2 is ANQGSEA.

A remark on this clone: A junction end diverges from the germline sequence, so it may reflect a read error. The chain couples TRBV6-4 to TRBJ2-3; weak D call: TRBD2 (6 bases). CDR1 is MRHNA and CDR2 is SNTAGT in the germline V gene. The CDR3 has 11 residues. The CDR3 region is CACRRVKAQYF. The DNA for the CDR3 is TGTGCCTGCAGGAGGGTCAAGGCGCAGTATTTT.

The chain has TRBV2 and TRBJ1-5; 7 positions agree with TRBD1. V lost 8 bases, J lost 3 bases, and 7 bases stayed unmatched. CDR1 and CDR2 (germline): SNHLY, FYNNEI. The CDR3 extends over 14 amino acids. In DNA form, the CDR3 reads TGTGCCAGCGGGACGGGACAGCCCAATCAGCCCCAGCATTTT. It is translated as CASGTGQPNQPQHF.

The chain links TRBV10-3 to TRBJ2-2; D ambiguous. Germline CDR1 ENHRY, CDR2 SYGVKD. The CDR3 spans 15 residues. Between the trimmed V and J ends, which lost 2 bases and 3 bases, there was a span of 10 bases. CDR3 protein: CAISESPGYTGELFF. CDR3 DNA sequence: TGTGCCATCAGTGAGAGTCCGGGTTACACCGGGGAGCTGTTTTTT.

The rearrangement joins TRBV27 to TRBJ2-7; 8 bases are shared with TRBD1. The trim removed 3 bases at V and 6 bases at J, leaving 7 bases unmatched. The CDR3 consists of 14 residues. From germline, CDR1 is MNHEY and CDR2 SMNVEV (reference sequence). CDR3 DNA: TGTGCCAGCAGTTTTTATGACAGGGGTGGCGAGCAGTACTTC. Translated, it gives CASSFYDRGGEQYF.

The V call is TRBV15, the J call TRBJ1-6, with unresolved D. Germline lookup yields CDR1 LNHNV and CDR2 YYDKDF (reference sequence). V lost 0 bases and J lost 18, with 12 bases in between. CDR3 length: 12 amino acids. The CDR3, as DNA: TGTGCCACCAGCAGAGATTATGGGCACCACCACTTT. Encoded protein: CATSRDYGHHHF.

This clone has only one observation. The chain joins TRBV7-3 to TRBJ2-2; 14 bases fit TRBD2. V trimming: 3 bases; J trimming: 8 bases; junction bases outside the gene matches: 14. This CDR3 has 19 residues. Germline V gene sequence: CDR1 SGHTA, CDR2 FQGTGA. CDR3: CASSFFSQGTSGGSGELFF. CDR3 nucleotide sequence: TGTGCCAGCAGCTTTTTTTCGCAGGGGACTAGCGGGGGATCTGGGGAGCTGTTTTTT.

The CDR3 DNA reads as TGCAGCGTTCAGGGGTCAGGGAGCTCCTACAATGAGCAGTTCTTC. This translates into CSVQGSGSSYNEQFF. This rearrangement joins TRBV29-1 to TRBJ2-1, with D perhaps matching TRBD1 (6 bases). Trimming removed 5 bases from V and 0 bases from J, with 14 bases in between. The CDR3 runs 15 residues. Germline assignment: CDR1 SQVTM and CDR2 ANQGSEA.

The chain's CDR3 is CASSPGGNSNQPQHF. Written as DNA, the CDR3 is TGTGCCAGCAGCCCCGGGGGGAATAGCAATCAGCCCCAGCATTTT. The chain is built from TRBV9 and TRBJ1-5; D possibly corresponds to TRBD1 (5 bases). CDR3 size: 15 residues. The V gene lost 4 bases and the J gene lost 0 bases, with 11 bases spanning the gap. CDR1 is SGDLS and CDR2 is YYNGEE in the germline V gene.

The chain is built from TRBV29-1 and TRBJ2-4; the match to TRBD2 covers 9 bases. The CDR3 spans 16 residues. Germline-derived CDR1 and CDR2 are SQVTM and ANQGSEA. V lost 8 bases and J lost 1; bases outside the gene matches: 12. CDR3 in amino acids: CSPDCGRGTAKNIQYF. CDR3 sequence (DNA): TGCAGCCCCGACTGCGGGAGGGGAACGGCCAAAAACATTCAGTACTTC. The full variable domain, its missing parts supplied by reference TRBV29-1 and TRBJ2-4, is SAVISQKPSRDICQRGTSLTIQCQVDSQVTMMFWYRQQPGQSLTLIATANQGSEATYESGFVIDKFPISRPNLTFSTLTVSNMSPEDSSIYLCSPDCGRGTAKNIQYFGAGTRLSVL.

The gene calls are TRBV24-1 and TRBJ2-1, with 7 nucleotides matching TRBD1. The CDR3 is 13 residues long. Looked up from germline, CDR1 is KGHDR and CDR2 is SFDVKD. V was clipped by 3 bases and J by 9 bases; unmatched bases: 4. CDR3 loop: CATSDTGVVEQFF. The CDR3 region has the DNA TGTGCCACCAGTGATACAGGGGTGGTTGAGCAGTTCTTC.

The chain carries TRBV5-1 and TRBJ2-3; 8 nucleotides line up with TRBD1. The ends lost 0 bases at V and 4 bases at J; junction bases unmatched: 7. Germline values: CDR1 SGHRS, CDR2 YFSETQ. The CDR3 consists of 16 residues. The CDR3: CASSLEGRGLSDTQYF. The CDR3 DNA sequence: TGCGCCAGCAGCTTGGAGGGCAGGGGGCTGTCAGATACGCAGTATTTT.

The rearrangement uses TRBV9 and TRBJ1-3; D may be TRBD1 (6 bases). The V gene's germline CDR1 is SGDLS and CDR2 YYNGEE. Trimming took off 4 bases at V and 4 bases at J, with 12 bases between the two ends. The CDR3 length is 14 residues. CDR3 bases: TGTGCCAGCAGCACCGGGACATCCGGAAACACCATATATTTT. Protein: CASSTGTSGNTIYF.

This clone appeared a single time. The rearrangement uses TRBV19 and TRBJ2-1; 7 nucleotides line up with TRBD1. The CDR3 runs 17 residues. V lost 2 bases, J lost 4 bases, and 11 bases stayed unmatched. Germline CDR1 LNHDA, CDR2 SQIVND (reference sequence). This CDR3 is CASSILGGRGMYNEQFF. The CDR3 coding sequence is TGTGCCAGTAGTATACTTGGGGGCAGGGGGATGTACAATGAGCAGTTCTTC. Full variable domain (missing parts from reference TRBV19 and TRBJ2-1): DGGITQSPKYLFRKEGQNVTLSCEQNLNHDAMYWYRQDPGQGLRLIYYSQIVNDFQKGDIAEGYSVSREKKESFPLTVTSAQKNPTAFYLCASSILGGRGMYNEQFFGPGTRLTVL.

The chain combines TRBV28 with TRBJ2-7; tentative D call: TRBD1 (5 bases). The CDR3 has 18 residues. V was shortened by 1 base and J by 3 bases, with 22 bases between the two germline ends. The germline CDR1 and CDR2 sequences are MDHEN and SYDVKM. CDR3 in DNA: TGTGCCAGCAGTTTATACTTAGCATCCCAATTTAGGGGCTACGAGCAGTACTTC. Its protein is CASSLYLASQFRGYEQYF.

The chain joins TRBV28 to TRBJ1-2; 7 nucleotides align to TRBD1. This CDR3 has 16 residues. Germline assignment: CDR1 MDHEN and CDR2 SYDVKM. With V trimmed by 2 bases and J by 2 bases, 8 bases remained unmatched. CDR3 nucleotides: TGTGCCAGCAGTTTAAACGAGGGGGCGCGGAACTATGGCTACACCTTC. Translation gives CASSLNEGARNYGYTF.

V and J are TRBV10-3 and TRBJ1-1; D uncertain. V lost 10 bases, J lost 5 bases, and 11 bases lay in between. Germline V CDR1 and CDR2: ENHRY, SYGVKD. This CDR3 is built from 11 residues. The CDR3 DNA sequence: TGTGCCACCTTTGGGGAGACTGAAGCTTTCTTT. It yields the protein CATFGETEAFF.

The CDR3 sequence: CASSVYGLAGGMLETQYF. CDR3 sequence (DNA): TGTGCCAGCAGCGTATATGGACTAGCGGGAGGAATGCTAGAGACCCAGTACTTC. The chain combines TRBV9 with TRBJ2-5, with 14 bases fitting TRBD2. Germline CDR1 reads SGDLS; CDR2 reads YYNGEE. The CDR3 is 18 residues long. V was pared by 1 base and J by 4 bases, with 9 bases of the junction left unmatched.

The chain links TRBV19 to TRBJ2-1; 8 nucleotides align to TRBD2. CDR1 and CDR2 from the germline V gene are LNHDA and SQIVND (reference sequence). The V segment lost 4 bases and the J segment 0 bases; nucleotides outside the gene matches: 14. The CDR3 sequence is 19 residues long. CDR3 sequence: CASSTLPGLGKSSYNEQFF. The CDR3 DNA sequence: TGTGCCAGTAGTACCCTACCGGGACTAGGTAAAAGCTCCTACAATGAGCAGTTCTTC.

The chain recombines TRBV21-1 with TRBJ1-5; TRBD1 was called by the table and not checked on the DNA. TRBV21-1 constitutes a pseudogene. The CDR3 runs to 17 residues. In DNA form, the CDR3 reads TGTGCCAGCAGTAAAAGGGGCATATTCGATAGCAATCAGCCCCAGCATTTT. Translated, it gives CASSKRGIFDSNQPQHF.

The chain has TRBV11-2 and TRBJ1-2; possibly TRBD1 for D (5 bases). The CDR3 contains 15 residues. The V end was cut by 5 bases, the J end by 6 bases, with 19 bases between. Looked up from germline, CDR1 is SGHAT and CDR2 is FQNNGV. The CDR3 coding sequence is TGTGCCAGCAGCCCGAACACAAATCAGGGTGATGGCTACACCTTC. As protein: CASSPNTNQGDGYTF.

This clone has only a few counts. The chain recombines TRBV28 with TRBJ1-5, with D unresolved. Germline CDR1 MDHEN, CDR2 SYDVKM. The CDR3 is made up of 14 amino acids. The V end lost 2 bases, the J end lost 7 bases, and 12 bases lay between the germline ends. In DNA form, the CDR3 reads TGTGCCAGCAGTTTAGACCGCCGGAGGCAGCCCCAGCATTTT. Protein: CASSLDRRRQPQHF. Complete variable domain (other parts from reference TRBV28 and TRBJ1-5): DVKVTQSSRYLVKRTGEKVFLECVQDMDHENMFWYRQDPGLGLRLIYFSYDVKMKEKGDIPEGYSVSREKKERFSLILESASTNQTSMYLCASSLDRRRQPQHFGDGTRLSIL.

This sequence joins TRBV5-1 and TRBJ1-3, with D unclear. The CDR3 extends over 15 amino acids. Per germline, CDR1 SGHRS and CDR2 YFSETQ. The V gene lost 0 bases and the J gene lost 8 bases, with 15 bases spanning the gap. The CDR3: CASSLDSARWDTIYF. CDR3 DNA sequence: TGCGCCAGCAGCTTGGATAGCGCCCGTTGGGACACCATATATTTT. Together with reference TRBV5-1 and TRBJ1-3, the CDR3 gives the full variable domain: KAGVTQTPRYLIKTRGQQVTLSCSPISGHRSVSWYQQTPGQGLQFLFEYFSETQRNKGNFPGRFSGRQFSNSRSEMNVSTLELGDSALYLCASSLDSARWDTIYFGEGSWLTVV.

V usage is TRBV5-1 and J usage is TRBJ1-4; a possible D gene is TRBD1 (6 bases). The CDR3 sequence is 14 residues long. V was cut by 2 bases and J by 7 bases, with 12 bases left in between. Germline loops: CDR1 SGHRS, CDR2 YFSETQ. The CDR3: CASSFGQSSEKLFF. CDR3 nucleotides: TGCGCCAGCAGCTTCGGACAGTCGTCTGAAAAACTGTTTTTT.

This clone appeared a few times. This sequence joins TRBV5-1 and TRBJ2-5, with TRBD2 identical over 8 bases. The CDR3 is 17 amino acids. The V gene end was trimmed by 6 bases and the J gene end by 1 base; junction bases not matched to a gene: 14. From germline, CDR1 is SGHRS and CDR2 YFSETQ. CDR3 residues: CASTPGVAGTFQETQYF. The DNA for the CDR3 is TGCGCCAGCACCCCGGGGGTAGCGGGGACTTTCCAAGAGACCCAGTACTTC.